This note documents a single T cell receptor (beta chain) sequence. The sample originates from a study of blood T cell repertoires in COVID-19. Whole-study context: The United States, Italy and Spain were the sources of the acute and convalescent COVID-19 samples. PBMCs, B-cell-depleted T cells, or T cells provided the cDNA or gDNA that made up the material.

Per the original methods: Estimated nucleated cell counts came from reference gene primer amplification. The protocol was immunoSEQ multiplex PCR, while the TCRdb copy is restricted to in-frame clones and leaves out a portion. The V and J calls and clone size come from that table; D and trimming were worked out from the DNA. Counted here are 100,000 or so clones, roughly four fifths occurring once; the ten biggest clones make up just under 10%. In germline, CDR1 is MGHRA, CDR2 YSYEKL. Trimming cost V 11 bases and J 0 bases, with 13 bases left between them. The CDR3 has 13 residues. The sequencing input was peripheral blood. The rearrangement links TRBV4-1 to TRBJ1-1; D might be TRBD1 (5 bases). This clonotype was sampled from a man aged 35-49 years with active or convalescent COVID-19. CDR3 coding DNA: TGCGCCGCGGGGGGATTAGTGAACACTGAAGCTTTCTTT. It yields the protein CAAGGLVNTEAFF.